The 24 T cell receptor beta chains below all came from one sample that was sequenced in a study of T-cell reconstitution after alpha-beta-depleted transplantation in children. Unique molecular identifiers were used to barcode this TCRbeta library. One entry per CDR3 protein results from TCRdb running MiXCR on the PCR reads. The sample lists 400,000 to 500,000 distinct CDR3 sequences, roughly 10% occurring once. The sequencing used PBMCs from the stem cell graft donor, collected from the stem cell graft. Receptor source: a human donor who donated a stem cell graft to a child with acute myeloid leukemia.

This chain connects TRBV2 to TRBJ2-7, with 9 bases lining up with TRBD1. The germline V gene encodes CDR1 SNHLY and CDR2 FYNNEI. The CDR3 runs 13 residues. V gave up 5 bases and J gave up 6 bases; unmatched junction bases: 5. CDR3 amino acids: CASSMDRGSEQYV. CDR3 sequence (DNA): TGTGCCAGCAGTATGGACAGGGGCAGCGAGCAGTACGTC.

V usage is TRBV6-1 and J usage is TRBJ1-2, with D uncertain. The CDR3 sequence is 16 residues long. Germline lookup yields CDR1 MNHNS and CDR2 SASEGT. V lost 6 bases to trimming and J lost 4 bases, with 21 bases between them. This CDR3 is CASSTDGVGLVYGYTF. The CDR3 region has the DNA TGTGCCAGCAGCACCGACGGCGTAGGGCTTGTCTATGGCTACACCTTC.

V gene TRBV5-1 combines with J gene TRBJ1-4, with D unresolved. CDR3 length: 14 residues. Germline V lookup: CDR1 SGHRS, CDR2 YFSETQ. Trimming took off 7 bases at V and 4 bases at J, with 14 bases between the two ends. CDR3 nucleotide sequence: TGCGCCAGCCGCCCCACTCCTGGTAATGAAAAACTGTTTTTT. Residues: CASRPTPGNEKLFF.

The rearrangement joins TRBV7-6 to TRBJ2-7; 9 positions agree with TRBD2. V lost 5 bases, J lost 2 bases, and 10 bases stayed unmatched. Germline loops: CDR1 SGHVS, CDR2 FNYEAQ. The CDR3 totals 16 residues. DNA for the CDR3: TGTGCCAGCAGCGCAACTATAGGACTAGCGACCTACGAGCAGTACTTC. Its translation: CASSATIGLATYEQYF.

This clonotype was detected only a few times. The rearrangement uses TRBV30 and TRBJ2-1; 7 nucleotides match TRBD1. CDR1 GTSNPN and CDR2 SVGIG come from the germline V gene (reference sequence). CDR3 length: 13 residues. The trim removed 1 base at V and 6 bases at J, leaving 3 bases unmatched. The CDR3 DNA sequence: TGTGCCTGGAGTGCTGACAGGGCCAATGAGCAGTTCTTC. Translating gives CAWSADRANEQFF.

This chain links TRBV6-1 with TRBJ2-3; D uncertain. V gave up 4 bases and J gave up 2 bases, with 13 bases separating them. CDR3 length equals 15 residues. The germline gives CDR1 MNHNS, CDR2 SASEGT. The CDR3 is CASSGGVGITDTQYF. Written as DNA, the CDR3 is TGTGCCAGCAGTGGAGGAGTCGGTATCACAGATACGCAGTATTTT.

The chain couples TRBV20-1 to TRBJ2-7, with 9 positions matching TRBD2. Germline lookup yields CDR1 DFQATT and CDR2 SNEGSKA (reference sequence). J lost 5 bases, V lost 2 bases, and 4 bases had no gene match. The CDR3 runs to 13 residues. The CDR3 is CSARRSGSHEQYF. CDR3 nucleotides: TGCAGTGCTAGACGTAGCGGGAGCCACGAGCAGTACTTC.

The chain recombines TRBV20-1 with TRBJ2-6; D may be TRBD1 (5 bases). V was pared by 1 base and J by 2 bases, with 15 bases between. The CDR3 is 17 residues long. Germline CDR1 is DFQATT and CDR2 is SNEGSKA (reference sequence). DNA of the CDR3: TGCAGTGCTAGAGGGAATCAGGGCTCGGCTGGGGCCAACGTCCTGACTTTC. Protein: CSARGNQGSAGANVLTF.

This clonotype has only a few counts. The CDR3 DNA reads as TGCAGTGCTGGTACTAGCGTCCAAGAGACCCAGTACTTC. Translated, it gives CSAGTSVQETQYF. The V and J genes are TRBV20-1 and TRBJ2-5; 7 bases match TRBD2. V gave up 5 bases and J gave up 1 base; unmatched junction bases: 4. There are 13 residues in the CDR3. The germline V gene has CDR1 DFQATT and CDR2 SNEGSKA (reference sequence).

This clonotype was seen a few times. The rearrangement links TRBV20-1 to TRBJ1-1; 9 bases fit TRBD1. This CDR3 has 14 residues. Losses at the gene ends were 3 bases for V and 5 bases for J; bases not matched to a gene: 7. The germline gives CDR1 DFQATT, CDR2 SNEGSKA (reference sequence). The CDR3 here is CSASEQGAGTEAFF. The CDR3 nucleotides read TGCAGTGCTAGTGAACAGGGGGCTGGTACTGAAGCTTTCTTT.

This clonotype turned up a few times. The chain employs TRBV9 and TRBJ2-6; 9 bases map to TRBD1. CDR3 length: 17 amino acids. Germline loops: CDR1 SGDLS, CDR2 YYNGEE. The V and J ends lost 6 bases and 2 bases, in that order; junction bases with no gene match: 9. CDR3 protein: CASTAGTGLAGANVLTF. The DNA of the CDR3 is TGTGCCAGCACCGCCGGGACAGGGCTGGCTGGGGCCAACGTCCTGACTTTC. The full variable domain, with the rest looked up from reference TRBV9 and TRBJ2-6, is DSGVTQTPKHLITATGQRVTLRCSPRSGDLSVYWYQQSLDQGLQFLIQYYNGEERAKGNILERFSAQQFPDLHSELNLSSLELGDSALYFCASTAGTGLAGANVLTFGAGSRLTVL.

At least ten counts were recorded for this clonotype. The chain couples TRBV14 to TRBJ2-7; D remains ambiguous. Trimming took off 3 bases at V and 6 bases at J, with 12 bases between the two ends. Per germline, CDR1 SGHDN and CDR2 FVKESK. The CDR3 consists of 13 residues. Written as DNA, the CDR3 is TGTGCCAGCAGCCAGACGCCAGGTCGCGAGCAGTACGTC. Residues: CASSQTPGREQYV.

This clonotype occurred many times. The V call is TRBV20-1, the J call TRBJ1-1; D is unclear. With 5 bases removed from V and 6 bases from J, the gap between germline ends came to 16 bases. The CDR3 consists of 13 residues. Germline V gene data show CDR1 as DFQATT and CDR2 as SNEGSKA (reference sequence). The CDR3 DNA reads as TGCAGTGCTTCTATCCCCGGGCGCGCTGAAGCTTTCTTT. Protein sequence: CSASIPGRAEAFF.

The chain joins TRBV29-1 to TRBJ2-7; TRBD2 matches 10 bases. Germline V gene lookup returns CDR1 SQVTM and CDR2 ANQGSEA. The CDR3 has 16 residues. V was clipped by 5 bases and J by 5 bases; unmatched bases: 15. CDR3 bases: TGCAGCGTTAGGGGAGTGGAACTAGCGGGAATCCACGAGCAGTACTTC. It yields the protein CSVRGVELAGIHEQYF.

V usage is TRBV6-1 and J usage is TRBJ1-1; 8 positions agree with TRBD1. The CDR3 runs 19 residues. Germline V gene data show CDR1 as MNHNS and CDR2 as SASEGT. The junction had 16 bases not matched to a gene; V was cut back by 3 bases and J by 1 base. The CDR3 region is CASSDERQGTLDRNTEAFF. The CDR3, as DNA: TGTGCCAGCAGTGATGAGAGACAGGGGACACTTGACCGGAACACTGAAGCTTTCTTT.

This clonotype was recorded at least ten times. V gene TRBV5-6 combines with J gene TRBJ2-1; 8 nucleotides line up with TRBD1. Germline V gene lookup returns CDR1 SGHDT and CDR2 YYEEEE. V shed 4 bases, J shed 4 bases, and the junction held 4 bases outside the gene matches. The CDR3 spans 14 residues. This chain's CDR3 is CASSPGQVYNEQFF. CDR3 nucleotide sequence: TGTGCCAGCAGCCCGGGACAGGTTTACAATGAGCAGTTCTTC.

This clonotype has ten or more counts. J is TRBJ2-5 and V is TRBV6-5, with D tentatively TRBD2 (5 bases). This CDR3 region has 12 residues. The germline V gene encodes CDR1 MNHEY and CDR2 SVGAGI. The V gene lost 4 bases and the J gene lost 5 bases, with 8 bases spanning the gap. The CDR3 bases are TGTGCCAGCAGTTCCATAGCGGAGACCCAGTACTTC. The encoded protein is CASSSIAETQYF.

This clonotype appeared many times. The chain links TRBV27 to TRBJ1-6; tentative D call: TRBD1 (5 bases). V gave up 3 bases and J gave up 7 bases, with 13 bases separating them. Germline V CDR1 and CDR2: MNHEY, SMNVEV (reference sequence). CDR3 length: 15 amino acids. The CDR3 nucleotides are TGTGCCAGCAGTTTCGGGACGAGCGACAATTCACCCCTCCACTTT. This gives the protein CASSFGTSDNSPLHF.

The V and J genes are TRBV5-1 and TRBJ2-7; 7 nucleotides line up with TRBD1. Per the germline V gene, CDR1 is SGHRS and CDR2 is YFSETQ. J lost 2 bases, V lost 5 bases, and 7 bases had no gene match. CDR3 length: 14 residues. CDR3: CASRVGTATYEQYF. The CDR3 nucleotides read TGCGCCAGCAGGGTGGGGACAGCGACCTACGAGCAGTACTTC.

There are a few counts of this clonotype. The rearrangement links TRBV29-1 to TRBJ1-2, with D tentatively TRBD1 (5 bases). Per germline, CDR1 SQVTM and CDR2 ANQGSEA. The CDR3 length is 14 residues. V shed 3 bases and J shed 1 base, with 12 bases lying between them. CDR3 loop: CSVEGRSINYGYTF. The DNA of the CDR3 is TGCAGCGTTGAGGGGCGATCGATTAACTATGGCTACACCTTC.

This clonotype has a handful of counts. The chain has TRBV25-1 and TRBJ2-1; 11 nucleotides match TRBD2. The CDR3 contains 19 residues. In germline, CDR1 is MGHDK, CDR2 SYGVNS. The J segment lost 1 base and the V segment lost 2 bases, leaving 10 bases of the junction unmatched. The CDR3 DNA is TGTGCCAGCAGTGAAAAGATAGCGGGGGGGCTAGGATCCTACAATGAGCAGTTCTTC. Its protein product is CASSEKIAGGLGSYNEQFF.

This clonotype showed up many times. The CDR3 region is CASSLMDPGTEAFF. The CDR3 region has the DNA TGCGCCAGCAGCTTGATGGATCCGGGGACTGAAGCTTTCTTT. The chain carries TRBV5-1 and TRBJ1-1; no reliable D call. V lost 1 base, J lost 5 bases, and 12 bases lay in between. The CDR3 is made up of 14 amino acids. Germline V gene lookup returns CDR1 SGHRS and CDR2 YFSETQ.

This chain uses TRBV14 with TRBJ2-7; D uncertain. Germline V gene data show CDR1 as SGHDN and CDR2 as FVKESK. The ends were cut back, 1 base at V and 3 bases at J, with 7 bases in the middle. The CDR3 spans 13 residues. The CDR3 region has the DNA TGTGCCAGCAGCCAAGGGAGATACTACGAGCAGTACGTC. Translation gives CASSQGRYYEQYV.

The rearrangement joins TRBV30 to TRBJ2-3; 8 bases are shared with TRBD2. The germline V gene encodes CDR1 GTSNPN and CDR2 SVGIG (reference sequence). This CDR3 comprises 14 residues. J was trimmed by 10 bases and V by 3 bases; bases with no gene match: 12. This CDR3 is CAWRPPGLERAQYF. The CDR3 DNA reads as TGTGCCTGGAGACCCCCGGGACTAGAAAGGGCGCAGTATTTT. Full variable domain (missing parts from reference TRBV30 and TRBJ2-3): SQTIHQWPATLVQPVGSPLSLECTVEGTSNPNLYWYRQAAGRGLQLLFYSVGIGQISSEVPQNLSASRPQDRQFILSSKKLLLSDSGFYLCAWRPPGLERAQYFGPGTRLTVL.